This passage covers 28 T cell receptor beta chains from one sample sequenced in a study of blood T cell repertoires in COVID-19. Assay used: immunoSEQ multiplex PCR; TCRdb lists only in-frame clones, some missing. The sample lists 490,000 or so clones, 88% occurring once. Sequenced: PBMCs or T cells enriched from blood (not recorded which). The receptors were gathered from a woman aged 60-75 years who had recovered from COVID-19.

The chain employs TRBV12-3 or TRBV12-4 and TRBJ1-5, with 7 bases lining up with TRBD1. J was trimmed by 7 bases and V by 6 bases; bases with no gene match: 6. CDR3 length: 13 residues. CDR3 coding DNA: TGTGCCAGCAGCGTAACAGGGGCCCAGCCCCAGCATTTT. This encodes CASSVTGAQPQHF.

The chain has TRBV3-1 (or the pseudogene TRBV3-2) and TRBJ1-2, with 7 bases fitting TRBD1. Trimming cost V 8 bases and J 3 bases; bases outside gene matches: 6. Germline V CDR1 and CDR2: LGHDT, YNNKEL (reference sequence). CDR3 size: 13 residues. CDR3 nucleotide sequence: TGTGCCAGCGGGGGGACAGTACACTATGGCTACACCTTC. Its translation is CASGGTVHYGYTF.

The chain joins TRBV30 to TRBJ2-7; no definite D call. Looked up from germline, CDR1 is GTSNPN and CDR2 is SVGIG (reference sequence). Deletions cut 3 bases from V and 0 bases from J, with 6 bases between. The CDR3 spans 12 residues. For the CDR3, the DNA is TGTGCCTGGAGCTACGTCTCCTACGAGCAGTACTTC. It codes for CAWSYVSYEQYF.

CDR3 sequence reads: CATSRDRGTLGRPDTQYF. In DNA, the CDR3 is TGTGCCACCAGCAGAGATAGGGGGACATTAGGGCGCCCAGATACGCAGTATTTT. The chain carries TRBV15 and TRBJ2-3, with D possibly being TRBD1 (6 bases). CDR1 is LNHNV and CDR2 is YYDKDF in the germline V gene (reference sequence). The length of the CDR3 is 18 residues. Between the trimmed V and J ends, which lost 0 bases and 4 bases, there was a span of 20 bases.

The V call is TRBV11-2, the J call TRBJ2-7, with TRBD2 identical over 8 bases. The CDR3 is 14 amino acids. Trimming took 5 bases from V and 4 from J; bases not matched to a gene: 7. Germline V CDR1 and CDR2: SGHAT, FQNNGV. The CDR3 protein is CASSLARGAYEQYF. The CDR3 DNA reads as TGTGCCAGCAGCCTTGCGCGGGGGGCTTACGAGCAGTACTTC.

The V call is TRBV23-1, the J call TRBJ2-1; maybe TRBD1 (6 bases). TRBV23-1 has ORF status, its function being uncertain. The CDR3 is 16 residues long. Trimming took 6 bases from V and 7 from J, leaving 22 bases between them. The CDR3: CASSHPHDRNCNEQFF. CDR3 DNA: TGCGCCAGCAGCCACCCTCACGACAGGAACTGTAATGAGCAGTTCTTC.

The V and J genes are TRBV10-3 and TRBJ1-3, with D possibly TRBD1 on 6 matching bases. From germline, CDR1 is ENHRY and CDR2 SYGVKD. The CDR3 totals 14 residues. The V end was cut by 6 bases, the J end by 0 bases, with 9 bases between. CDR3: CAISLRGSGNTIYF. The CDR3, as DNA: TGTGCCATCAGCCTCAGGGGCTCTGGAAACACCATATATTTT.

This chain links TRBV5-1 with TRBJ1-1; D is perhaps TRBD1 (6 bases). The CDR3 spans 12 residues. Deletions cut 1 base from V and 6 bases from J, with 7 bases between. Germline values: CDR1 SGHRS, CDR2 YFSETQ. This CDR3 reads CASSLKGAEAFF. The CDR3 region has the DNA TGCGCCAGCAGCTTGAAGGGGGCTGAAGCTTTCTTT.

A single count supports this clone. The CDR3 sequence: CASSPLYGTSGTEAFF. The CDR3 DNA reads as TGTGCCAGCTCACCACTTTACGGGACATCTGGCACTGAAGCTTTCTTT. The chain carries TRBV18 and TRBJ1-1; a weak D match, TRBD1 (6 bases). Germline CDR1 reads KGHSH; CDR2 reads LQKENI. Trimming shortened V by 1 base and J by 4 bases, and 16 bases separated the two germline ends. CDR3 length: 16 amino acids.

This sequence joins TRBV9 and TRBJ2-3; 9 bases agree with TRBD1. After removal of 4 bases from V and 2 bases from J, the junction contained 8 bases not matched to a gene. Germline lookup yields CDR1 SGDLS and CDR2 YYNGEE. This CDR3 has 16 amino acids. The CDR3 here is CASSISTGGYTDTQYF. The CDR3 DNA reads as TGTGCCAGCAGCATTTCGACAGGGGGGTACACAGATACGCAGTATTTT.

This clone has just one count. The rearrangement links TRBV4-1 to TRBJ1-2; D is undetermined. Germline-derived CDR1 and CDR2 are MGHRA and YSYEKL. The V end was cut by 1 base, the J end by 2 bases, with 5 bases between. The CDR3 contains 13 residues. The CDR3 sequence is CASSQARNYGYTF. DNA of the CDR3: TGCGCCAGCAGCCAAGCCCGGAACTATGGCTACACCTTC.

This clone was seen only once. The V call is TRBV10-1, the J call TRBJ1-2; 9 bases fit TRBD1. Germline-derived CDR1 and CDR2 are WNHNN and SYGVQD (reference sequence). Trimming at V came to 6 bases and at J to 7 bases, leaving 6 bases not matched to a gene. The CDR3 covers 13 residues. The DNA of the CDR3 is TGCGCCAGCAGCCCTGGGACAGGGTTTGGCTACACCTTC. It translates to CASSPGTGFGYTF.

The chain is built from TRBV9 and TRBJ1-2; 7 bases match TRBD1. Trimming cost V 4 bases and J 8 bases; bases outside gene matches: 11. The germline CDR1 and CDR2 sequences are SGDLS and YYNGEE. The CDR3 runs 14 residues. CDR3 in DNA: TGTGCCAGCAGCTCGACAGGGAGTTTAGGGGGCTACACCTTC. Its protein is CASSSTGSLGGYTF.

The V gene is TRBV11-2, the J gene TRBJ1-3; D ambiguous. The CDR3 extends over 14 amino acids. V lost 5 bases and J 1 base, leaving 9 bases between the germline ends. Germline V gives CDR1 SGHAT, CDR2 FQNNGV. This chain's CDR3 is CASSVTVSGNTIYF. In nucleotides, the CDR3 is TGTGCCAGCAGCGTCACGGTTTCTGGAAACACCATATATTTT. Variable domain in full (rest from reference TRBV11-2 and TRBJ1-3): EAGVAQSPRYKIIEKRQSVAFWCNPISGHATLYWYQQILGQGPKLLIQFQNNGVVDDSQLPKDRFSAERLKGVDSTLKIQPAKLEDSAVYLCASSVTVSGNTIYFGEGSWLTVV.

The CDR3: CASSLDSGQPQHF. The DNA of the CDR3 is TGCGCCAGCAGCTTGGATTCGGGTCAGCCCCAGCATTTT. The chain is built from TRBV5-1 and TRBJ1-5; no firm D call. The CDR3 is made up of 13 amino acids. Trimming cost V 0 bases and J 6 bases, with 7 bases left between them. The germline CDR1 and CDR2 sequences are SGHRS and YFSETQ. The full variable domain, with the rest looked up from reference TRBV5-1 and TRBJ1-5, is KAGVTQTPRYLIKTRGQQVTLSCSPISGHRSVSWYQQTPGQGLQFLFEYFSETQRNKGNFPGRFSGRQFSNSRSEMNVSTLELGDSALYLCASSLDSGQPQHFGDGTRLSIL.

The genes are TRBV6-1 and TRBJ2-4; TRBD1 is a possible D gene (6 bases). Germline V gene lookup returns CDR1 MNHNS and CDR2 SASEGT. The V and J ends lost 2 bases and 8 bases respectively, with 10 bases between them. The CDR3 covers 13 residues. CDR3: CASSERTVYIQYF. CDR3 DNA sequence: TGTGCCAGCAGTGAAAGGACAGTATACATTCAGTACTTC.

This rearrangement joins TRBV10-1 to TRBJ1-3, with D possibly being TRBD1 (6 bases). Trimming left V 2 bases short and J 2 bases short, with 16 bases between. The CDR3 contains 17 residues. The germline V gene encodes CDR1 WNHNN and CDR2 SYGVQD (reference sequence). The CDR3 protein is CASSERGGGRAGNTIYF. CDR3 nucleotide sequence: TGCGCCAGCAGTGAGAGGGGTGGGGGCAGGGCTGGAAACACCATATATTTT.

V is TRBV6-5 and J is TRBJ1-2, with TRBD1 identical over 8 bases. The length of the CDR3 is 14 residues. The V and J ends lost 5 bases and 8 bases, in that order; junction bases with no gene match: 10. Germline values: CDR1 MNHEY, CDR2 SVGAGI. The CDR3 region is CASSTGTGGGGYTF. DNA of the CDR3: TGTGCCAGCAGTACTGGGACAGGCGGTGGCGGCTACACCTTC.

The J gene is TRBJ2-7, the V gene TRBV6-5; 8 bases align to TRBD2. The CDR3 is 13 amino acids. J was trimmed by 4 bases and V by 7 bases; bases with no gene match: 6. CDR1 is MNHEY and CDR2 is SVGAGI in the germline V gene. As DNA, the CDR3 is TGTGCCAGCACCTTGGGCGGGGGGTACGAGCAGTACTTC. This encodes CASTLGGGYEQYF.

CDR3 protein: CASSGQGFTEAFF. As DNA, the CDR3 is TGTGCCAGCTCGGGACAGGGTTTTACTGAAGCTTTCTTT. The chain links TRBV6-5 to TRBJ1-1, with 9 bases identical to TRBD1. This CDR3 spans 13 amino acids. The germline V gene encodes CDR1 MNHEY and CDR2 SVGAGI. With V trimmed by 8 bases and J by 5 bases, 6 bases remained unmatched.

The rearrangement uses TRBV30 and TRBJ2-7; TRBD1 aligns across 8 bases. The CDR3 extends over 12 amino acids. The germline V gene encodes CDR1 GTSNPN and CDR2 SVGIG (reference sequence). Losses at the gene ends were 6 bases for V and 7 bases for J; bases not matched to a gene: 8. The CDR3 sequence is CACDQGAGEQYV. The CDR3 DNA reads TGTGCCTGTGATCAGGGGGCAGGGGAGCAGTACGTC.

Remarks on this clone: Germline is not matched at one junction end, which may reflect a read error. This chain connects TRBV12-3 or TRBV12-4 to TRBJ1-2, with D possibly matching TRBD1 (6 bases). The CDR3 totals 12 residues. CDR3 sequence: CASSSDRHPLVF. For the CDR3, the DNA is TGTGCCAGCAGTTCCGACAGGCACCCCTTGGTCTTC.

The genes are TRBV19 and TRBJ1-5; 7 bases are a match to TRBD1. V gave up 6 bases and J gave up 4 bases; unmatched junction bases: 3. CDR3 length: 13 residues. Germline V gives CDR1 LNHDA, CDR2 SQIVND (reference sequence). Here the CDR3 reads CASSGTANQPQHF. Written as DNA, the CDR3 is TGTGCCAGTAGCGGGACAGCTAATCAGCCCCAGCATTTT.

V and J are TRBV5-4 and TRBJ1-2; 9 positions match TRBD1. Germline V lookup: CDR1 SGHNT, CDR2 YYREEE (reference sequence). V lost 5 bases and J lost 0; bases outside the gene matches: 14. The CDR3 sequence is 18 residues long. The CDR3 DNA is TGTGCCAGCAGAGGCTCCGGGACAGGGACTGTGACTAACTATGGCTACACCTTC. Protein product: CASRGSGTGTVTNYGYTF.

The V and J genes are TRBV18 and TRBJ1-2; 7 bases are a match to TRBD1. CDR1 and CDR2 (germline): KGHSH, LQKENI. This CDR3 region has 14 residues. The V gene end was trimmed by 5 bases and the J gene end by 2 bases; junction bases not matched to a gene: 5. The CDR3 DNA follows: TGTGCCAGCTCAGGGACAGTCCAGAACTATGGCTACACCTTC. Its protein product is CASSGTVQNYGYTF.

The chain is built from TRBV5-5 and TRBJ1-2; 7 bases fit TRBD1. V lost 4 bases, J lost 8 bases, and 8 bases stayed unmatched. Germline V gives CDR1 SGHKS, CDR2 YYEKEE (reference sequence). The CDR3 is 13 amino acids. The CDR3 DNA follows: TGTGCCAGCAGCCAGGGGGGACGAGGGGGCTACACCTTC. Translation: CASSQGGRGGYTF.

A single count supports this clone. Written as DNA, the CDR3 is TGCGCCAGCAGTAGAACAGGGAAGAAAACTGGAAACACCATATATTTT. Translation gives CASSRTGKKTGNTIYF. This chain joins TRBV10-1 and TRBJ1-3; possibly TRBD1 for D (6 bases). The CDR3 is 16 amino acids. V lost 5 bases, J lost 2 bases, and 16 bases lay in between. Germline-derived CDR1 and CDR2 are WNHNN and SYGVQD (reference sequence).

V and J are TRBV19 and TRBJ2-2; 8 bases fit TRBD2. The CDR3 is made up of 14 amino acids. Per germline, CDR1 LNHDA and CDR2 SQIVND (reference sequence). V shed 5 bases, J shed 4 bases, and the junction held 3 bases outside the gene matches. The CDR3 here is CASSSRGVTGELFF. As DNA, the CDR3 is TGTGCCAGTAGTTCGCGGGGGGTCACCGGGGAGCTGTTTTTT.